This T cell receptor beta chain was retrieved from a study of shared clonotypes between healthy human individuals. The authors split each subset's genomic DNA evenly across several immunoSEQ plates. Here immunoSEQ multiplex PCR was the method, and the copy in TCRdb shows in-frame clones only, minus some. The table records some 2,500,000 clones, 85% to 95% of them present only once. There are 14 residues in the CDR3. The trim removed 5 bases at V and 2 bases at J, leaving 4 bases unmatched. CDR1 SGHTA and CDR2 FQGNSA come from the germline V gene. General study results and limits: Relative to their counterparts shared across all four donors, non-shared clonotypes exhibited diminished generation probabilities.

Of note for this clone: Its antigen is still unknown. Other DNA sequences in this sample translate to the same CDR3.

This sequence was found in a man between 18 and 35 years old in good health. Some clones in this sample may be carry-over from other donors' samples. The chain has TRBV7-2 and TRBJ1-2; 8 bases are a match to TRBD1. The sequenced sample was naive CD4+ T cells from PBMCs. Subset indicated: CD45RA+ positively selected. CDR3 sequence (DNA): TGTGCCAGCAGCCCCCGACAGGGGAACTATGGCTACACCTTC. Translated: CASSPRQGNYGYTF.